One and the same sample provided the 4 T cell receptor beta chains below, sequenced in a study of tumour-infiltrating T cells in Burkitt lymphoma. Assay: immunoSEQ multiplex PCR; the TCRdb copy retains only in-frame clones and omits some. Here the sample spans roughly 8,500 clones, less than 65% being singletons. Sequencing was done on a sample of tumor tissue. These receptors all come from a human donor with diffuse large B-cell lymphoma.

This chain joins TRBV27 and TRBJ1-2; D is unresolved. V lost 0 bases, J lost 8 bases, and 10 bases lay in between. From germline, CDR1 is MNHEY and CDR2 SMNVEV (reference sequence). This CDR3 is 13 amino acids long. CDR3 in amino acids: CASSLSASGGYTF. The DNA for the CDR3 is TGTGCCAGCAGTTTATCCGCGTCCGGGGGCTACACCTTC.

In its sample, this clone was seen a few times. The rearrangement joins TRBV15 to TRBJ2-7; 8 nucleotides align to TRBD1. V gave up 7 bases and J gave up 7 bases; unmatched junction bases: 9. The CDR3 has 13 amino acids. Germline loops: CDR1 LNHNV, CDR2 YYDKDF (reference sequence). CDR3 sequence reads: CATKTTGAGEQYF. The CDR3 nucleotides read TGTGCCACCAAGACGACAGGGGCTGGGGAGCAGTACTTC.

This clone was counted a few times. The chain uses TRBV27 and TRBJ1-1; unclear D gene. Between the trimmed V and J ends, which lost 3 bases and 7 bases, there was a span of 9 bases. The CDR3 extends over 12 amino acids. From germline, CDR1 is MNHEY and CDR2 SMNVEV (reference sequence). The CDR3 sequence is CASSFGGNEAFF. DNA of the CDR3: TGTGCCAGCAGTTTCGGAGGAAATGAAGCTTTCTTT.

The V and J genes are TRBV5-8 and TRBJ1-3; 10 nucleotides match TRBD1. Per the germline V gene, CDR1 is SGHTS and CDR2 is YDEGEE. V shed 1 base and J 11 bases; nucleotides not matched to a gene: 9. The CDR3 is 15 amino acids. As DNA, the CDR3 is TGTGCCAGCAGCTTGCCGACAGGGGGCTTGCGCTCCATATATTTT. It translates to CASSLPTGGLRSIYF.